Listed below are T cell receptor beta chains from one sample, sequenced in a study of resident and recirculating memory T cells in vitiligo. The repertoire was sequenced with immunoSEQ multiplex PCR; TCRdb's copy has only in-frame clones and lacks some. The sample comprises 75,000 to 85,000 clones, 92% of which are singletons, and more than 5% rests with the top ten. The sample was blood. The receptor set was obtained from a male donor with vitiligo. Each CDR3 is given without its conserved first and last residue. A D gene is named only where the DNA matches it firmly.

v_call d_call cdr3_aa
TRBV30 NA AWGGTSSYNEQF
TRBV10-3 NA AITSISGNTIY
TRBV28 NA ASSFLRWATSSYEQY
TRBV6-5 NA ASSYSTESGGETQY
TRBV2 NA ASSGAGGSYGYT
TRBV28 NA ASSLYFAAGWPGANVLT
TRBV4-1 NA ASSQTRGGDEQY
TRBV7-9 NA ASSLSGIDTQY
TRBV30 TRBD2 AWTLGLAGVLGGELF
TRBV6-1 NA ASSDAVRYEQY
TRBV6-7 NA ASSYPEEERAFSYNEQF
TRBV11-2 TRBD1 ASSTPTGVVHEQF
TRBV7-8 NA ASSLNSADTQY
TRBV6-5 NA ASSYRGIYGYT
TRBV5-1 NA ASSPSKLYRAFSYEQY
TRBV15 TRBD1 ATSRDRGNQPQH